This is a list of T cell receptor beta chains from one sample in a study of blood T cells in healthy people across ages. Via MiXCR, TCRdb re-called the 5' RACE reads, giving one row per CDR3 protein. The sample consists of 1.5 million to 2 million distinct CDR3 sequences, 28% of them appearing once. The sample was blood. The receptors shown here come from a woman in her twenties or thirties in good health. CDR3s include the opening cysteine and the closing phenylalanine or tryptophan. The D gene is left open where the match is weak. Clone size appears in some rows only: once, few, many, or a class for an expanded clone.

CDR3 DNA | CDR3 protein | V gene | D gene | J gene | clone size
TGCGCCAGCAGCCAAGGGAGTAGCGGGAGTGGATACGAGCAGTTCTTC | CASSQGSSGSGYEQFF | TRBV4-3 | TRBD2 | TRBJ2-1 | few
TGCGCCAGCAGCATCCGGGACTCAGCATCCGGAAACACCATATATTTT | CASSIRDSASGNTIYF | TRBV5-1 | NA | TRBJ1-3 | NA
TGCAGCGTTGAGGACAGGGGGAAGGACGAGCAGTACTTC | CSVEDRGKDEQYF | TRBV29-1 | TRBD1 | TRBJ2-7 | many
TGTGCCAGCAGTCTTTGGACAGGGTGGGAAGAGACCCAGTACTTC | CASSLWTGWEETQYF | TRBV28 | TRBD1 | TRBJ2-5 | few
TGTGCCGGCTCCCGGGACGATCGTTCACCCCTCCACTTT | CAGSRDDRSPLHF | TRBV12-3/TRBV12-4 | NA | TRBJ1-6 | few
TGTGCCACCAGTGACCCTCTCCGGGACAGCTCCAATGAGCAGTTCTTC | CATSDPLRDSSNEQFF | TRBV24-1 | TRBD1 | TRBJ2-1 | NA
TGTGCCAGCAGCCAGGCAGGAGCGGAAAACATTCAGTACTTC | CASSQAGAENIQYF | TRBV14 | NA | TRBJ2-4 | few
TGCGCCAGCAGCCAAACCTTGGACAGCGCCGTGAGCTCCTATAATTCACCCCTCCACTTT | CASSQTLDSAVSSYNSPLHF | TRBV4-1 | NA | TRBJ1-6 | few
TGTGCCAGCAGCTTCTCAGGACAGGGGTCCTACGAGCAGTACTTC | CASSFSGQGSYEQYF | TRBV7-9 | TRBD1 | TRBJ2-7 | NA
TGTGCCAGCAGTGACAGTTGGACCCGCGAGACCCAGTACTTC | CASSDSWTRETQYF | TRBV2 | NA | TRBJ2-5 | few
TGCAGTGCTAGGAGACAGGATAGCAATCAGCCCCAGCATTTT | CSARRQDSNQPQHF | TRBV20-1 | NA | TRBJ1-5 | few
TGCAGTGCTAGTGGTGGTGGGACAGCTAATAATTCACCCCTCCACTTT | CSASGGGTANNSPLHF | TRBV20-1 | TRBD1 | TRBJ1-6 | NA
TGTGCCAGCAACCCGGGACAGTTGGCGACGGACTATGGCTACACCTTC | CASNPGQLATDYGYTF | TRBV2 | TRBD1 | TRBJ1-2 | NA
TGTGCCAGTAGTATGGAACAGGGGAACTATGGCTACACCTTC | CASSMEQGNYGYTF | TRBV19 | TRBD1 | TRBJ1-2 | few
TGTGCCACCAGTGAATCCGGGACTACAGATACGCAGTATTTT | CATSESGTTDTQYF | TRBV24-1 | NA | TRBJ2-3 | NA
TGTGCCTTGGAGGCGGAACCAGCTAACTATGGCTACACCTTC | CALEAEPANYGYTF | TRBV9 | NA | TRBJ1-2 | NA
TGTGCCAGCAGCCCACAGGGGGTTAATCAGCCCCAGCATTTT | CASSPQGVNQPQHF | TRBV7-2 | TRBD1 | TRBJ1-5 | NA
TGTGCCAGCAGTTATGGGACAGGGGGCGAGAAGACCCAGTACTTC | CASSYGTGGEKTQYF | TRBV6-6 | TRBD1 | TRBJ2-5 | NA
TGCAGTGCTAGCACAGGGGGGCGGGGCCACACCTTC | CSASTGGRGHTF | TRBV20-1 | TRBD1 | TRBJ1-2 | NA
TGTGCCAGCAGCTCTGGTCCGGGACAAGGACAGTTCTTC | CASSSGPGQGQFF | TRBV7-7 | NA | TRBJ2-1 | few
TGTGCCAGCGCGGTGGCGAGGGGGGGGAATGAGCAGTTCTTC | CASAVARGGNEQFF | TRBV28 | NA | TRBJ2-1 | NA
TGTGCCATCAGTCCTGACAGGGCCAACTATGGCTACACCTTC | CAISPDRANYGYTF | TRBV10-3 | TRBD1 | TRBJ1-2 | NA
TGTGCCAGCAGTTTAAACAGGCAAACTTACAATGAGCAGTTCTTC | CASSLNRQTYNEQFF | TRBV27 | NA | TRBJ2-1 | NA
TGTGCCAGCAGTGGGGAACTAGTGGGGAATGAGCAGTTCTTC | CASSGELVGNEQFF | TRBV27 | NA | TRBJ2-1 | NA
TGCAGCGTCGGGACGGCCAGGGTGCGGAAGCTGTTTTTT | CSVGTARVRKLFF | TRBV29-1 | NA | TRBJ2-2 | NA
TGCAGCGTTGTAAAGGCGGGTCCAGATACGCAGTATTTT | CSVVKAGPDTQYF | TRBV29-1 | NA | TRBJ2-3 | many
TGTGCCAGCAACCAAGTACTAGCGGGGCCGAATAGCTCCTACAATGAGCAGTTCTTC | CASNQVLAGPNSSYNEQFF | TRBV14 | TRBD2 | TRBJ2-1 | NA
TGTGCCATCAGGACCGGGACAGCCAGTACTGAAGCTTTCTTT | CAIRTGTASTEAFF | TRBV10-3 | TRBD1 | TRBJ1-1 | few
TGCGCCAGCAGTCCTTATCTGAACACTGAAGCTTTCTTT | CASSPYLNTEAFF | TRBV5-1 | NA | TRBJ1-1 | NA
TGCGCCAGCAGCTTCCTGACTAGTCAAGAGACCCAGTACTTC | CASSFLTSQETQYF | TRBV5-1 | NA | TRBJ2-5 | NA
TGTGCCAGCAGCCTGACGGGAGGGCCCGGACACGAGCAGTACTTC | CASSLTGGPGHEQYF | TRBV7-9 | TRBD2 | TRBJ2-7 | NA
TGCAGTGCTAGAAGGACTAGCGCAGAGACCCAGTACTTC | CSARRTSAETQYF | TRBV20-1 | TRBD2 | TRBJ2-5 | NA